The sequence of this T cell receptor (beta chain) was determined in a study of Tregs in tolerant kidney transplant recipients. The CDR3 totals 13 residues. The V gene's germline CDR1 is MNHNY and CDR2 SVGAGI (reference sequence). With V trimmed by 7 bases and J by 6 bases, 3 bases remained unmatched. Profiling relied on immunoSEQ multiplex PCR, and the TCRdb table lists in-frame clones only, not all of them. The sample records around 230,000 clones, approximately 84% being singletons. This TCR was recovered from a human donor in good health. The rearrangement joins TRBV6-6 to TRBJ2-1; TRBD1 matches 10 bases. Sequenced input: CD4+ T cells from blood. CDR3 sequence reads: CASKGTGVNEQFF. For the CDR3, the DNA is TGTGCCAGCAAAGGGACAGGGGTCAATGAGCAGTTCTTC.